This note documents a single T cell receptor (beta chain) sequence. The same CDR3 can be traced to other DNA sequences in this sample. This CDR3 has 14 amino acids. Trimming pared 2 bases from V and 3 bases from J, leaving 8 bases between. Germline assignment: CDR1 SGHRS and CDR2 YFSETQ. This entry belongs to a study of blood T cell repertoires in COVID-19. About the study: Specimens from acute and convalescent COVID-19 originated in the United States, Italy and Spain. T cells, B-cell-depleted T cells, or PBMCs provided the cDNA or gDNA that served as material.

TCRdb keeps only in-frame clones here, not all; method: immunoSEQ multiplex PCR. The sample holds 110,000 to 150,000 clones; approximately 90% are singletons and the top ten take approximately 2.8%. The rearrangement joins TRBV5-1 to TRBJ1-4; D unclear. The receptor comes from a woman aged 55-70 years with active COVID-19. The sample comprised peripheral blood. The CDR3 bases are TGCGCCAGCAGCTTTGGAGGGTCTAATGAAAAACTGTTTTTT. It encodes CASSFGGSNEKLFF.